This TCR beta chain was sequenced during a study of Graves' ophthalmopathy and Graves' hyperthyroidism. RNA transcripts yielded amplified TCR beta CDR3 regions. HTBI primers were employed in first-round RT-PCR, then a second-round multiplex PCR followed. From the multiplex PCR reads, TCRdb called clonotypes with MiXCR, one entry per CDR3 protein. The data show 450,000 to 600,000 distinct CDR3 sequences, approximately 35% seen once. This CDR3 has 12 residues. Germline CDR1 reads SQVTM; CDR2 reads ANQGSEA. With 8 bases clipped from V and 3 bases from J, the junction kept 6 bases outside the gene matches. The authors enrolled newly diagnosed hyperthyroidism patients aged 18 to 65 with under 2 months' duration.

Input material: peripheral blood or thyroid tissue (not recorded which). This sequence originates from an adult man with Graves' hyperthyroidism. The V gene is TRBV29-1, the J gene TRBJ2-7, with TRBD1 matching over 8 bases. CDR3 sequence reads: CSWVGQDYEQYF. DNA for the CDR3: TGCAGCTGGGTGGGACAGGACTACGAGCAGTACTTC.